Below, 7 T cell receptor beta chains from the same sample are listed, as sequenced in a study of neurological immune-mediated disorders. TCRdb reanalysed the 5' RACE reads using MiXCR and keeps one entry per CDR3 protein. The sample gives roughly 47,000 distinct CDR3 sequences, approximately 4.5% of which show up once; roughly 5.6% is in the top ten. The sample comprised PBMCs. All receptors derive from a woman aged 60-75 years with multiple sclerosis.

This clonotype was seen repeatedly, ten times or more. Compared with germline, one end of the junction differs, possibly owing to a read error. The chain has TRBV12-3 or TRBV12-4 and TRBJ1-5, with D unclear. The CDR3 is 13 amino acids. CDR3: CASSLGQVQPQNF. The CDR3 DNA follows: TGTGCCAGCAGTTTAGGGCAGGTTCAGCCCCAGAATTTT.

This clonotype was seen more than once but under ten times. The J gene is TRBJ1-2, the V gene TRBV12-3 or TRBV12-4; TRBD1 might be the D (5 bases). The V gene lost 10 bases and the J gene lost 1 base, with 10 bases spanning the gap. CDR3 length: 12 amino acids. CDR3 region: CANRGDNYGYTF. Written as DNA, the CDR3 is TGTGCCAACCGGGGGGATAACTATGGCTACACCTTC.

About this clonotype: A much larger clone differs from this one at a single base, so this may be a read error. The J gene is TRBJ2-2, the V gene TRBV4-3; weak D call: TRBD1 (6 bases). CDR1 and CDR2 from the germline V gene are LGHNA and YSLEER. The CDR3 totals 16 residues. CDR3: CASSRVRGSPTVELFF. CDR3 DNA: TGCGCCAGCAGTAGAGTCAGGGGAAGCCCCACCGTGGAGCTGTTTTTT.

This clonotype was found many times. The chain couples TRBV3-1 to TRBJ1-1, with D possibly being TRBD1 (5 bases). Germline V gives CDR1 LGHDT, CDR2 YNNKEL (reference sequence). This CDR3 is built from 15 residues. The V gene lost 3 bases and the J gene lost 3 bases, with 14 bases spanning the gap. CDR3 residues: CASSHLAGRDTEAFF. The CDR3 nucleotides are TGTGCCAGCAGCCACCTTGCAGGGAGGGACACTGAAGCTTTCTTT.

This clonotype appeared many times. The chain combines TRBV10-3 with TRBJ2-1; possible D gene TRBD2, 5 bases. The V end was cut by 3 bases, the J end by 12 bases, with 18 bases between. The CDR3 extends over 14 amino acids. Germline values: CDR1 ENHRY, CDR2 SYGVKD. The CDR3 DNA follows: TGTGCCATCAGTGACGCTAGCCGGAATGACGGGCAGTTCTTC. Encoded protein: CAISDASRNDGQFF.

The genes are TRBV4-3 and TRBJ2-3; the match to TRBD2 covers 9 bases. V dropped 0 bases and J dropped 5; count of bases not matched to a gene: 21. The germline V gene has CDR1 LGHNA and CDR2 YSLEER. This CDR3 is built from 21 residues. The CDR3 DNA reads as TGCGCCAGCAGCCAAGAAGGGGGACCCCAAGGGAGACTAGCGGTACGAGATACGCAGTATTTT. It translates to CASSQEGGPQGRLAVRDTQYF.

This clonotype was detected ten times or more. The chain has TRBV4-1 and TRBJ2-2; 11 bases line up with TRBD1. Germline V gives CDR1 MGHRA, CDR2 YSYEKL. V was pared by 4 bases and J by 7 bases, with 5 bases of the junction left unmatched. The CDR3 runs to 15 residues. Here the CDR3 DNA reads TGCGCCAGCAGCCGGGGACAGGGGGTATTCGGGGAGCTGTTTTTT. This sequence encodes CASSRGQGVFGELFF.